Shown below are 14 T cell receptor beta chains from a single sample sequenced in a study of naive and memory T cell subsets. The SP2 primer and nested alpha and beta constant region primers amplified ligated cDNA in four rounds. One entry per CDR3 protein results from TCRdb running MiXCR on the 5' RACE reads. The data hold approximately 58,000 distinct CDR3 sequences, with 7% to 8.5% observed a single time. A UMI-containing oligonucleotide was joined by 3' ligation to the TCR cDNA template. These receptors were taken from a male donor in good health.

This clonotype showed up many times. V usage is TRBV3-1 and J usage is TRBJ2-4; D might be TRBD2 (6 bases). Germline CDR1 reads LGHDT; CDR2 reads YNNKEL (reference sequence). This CDR3 has 18 residues. The V gene lost 4 bases and the J gene lost 0 bases, with 19 bases spanning the gap. CDR3 in DNA: TGTGCCAGCAGCCCCCCGGTGGAATGGGGACTAGCCAAAAACATTCAGTACTTC. Translating gives CASSPPVEWGLAKNIQYF.

Many counts were recorded for this clonotype. The chain combines TRBV16 with TRBJ1-2; D remains ambiguous. V was cut by 2 bases and J by 0 bases, with 13 bases left in between. CDR1 and CDR2 from the germline V gene are KGHSY and FQNENV. The CDR3 length is 16 residues. In nucleotides, the CDR3 is TGTGCCAGCAGCCAACAAGTTCCCACAGCTAACTATGGCTACACCTTC. It codes for CASSQQVPTANYGYTF.

The chain has TRBV14 and TRBJ2-5; D might be TRBD2 (5 bases). The CDR3 covers 15 residues. Trimming removed 2 bases from V and 1 base from J, with 11 bases in between. Germline values: CDR1 SGHDN, CDR2 FVKESK. CDR3 nucleotide sequence: TGTGCCAGCAGCCAAAATCCGGGGATCCAAGAGACCCAGTACTTC. Amino acid sequence: CASSQNPGIQETQYF.

This clonotype was observed a handful of times. The chain uses TRBV7-9 and TRBJ1-4; 9 bases line up with TRBD1. Germline V gene data show CDR1 as SEHNR and CDR2 as FQNEAQ (reference sequence). This CDR3 region has 15 residues. Trimming cost V 4 bases and J 8 bases; bases outside gene matches: 8. The CDR3 here is CASSSNLGQGEKLFF. The CDR3 DNA follows: TGTGCCAGCAGCTCGAACCTGGGACAGGGAGAAAAACTGTTTTTT.

The chain recombines TRBV29-1 with TRBJ2-7; TRBD1 aligns across 7 bases. Germline V lookup: CDR1 SQVTM, CDR2 ANQGSEA. The CDR3 has 15 residues. Losses at the gene ends were 1 base for V and 2 bases for J; bases not matched to a gene: 8. CDR3 nucleotides: TGCAGCGTTGAAGCGGTAACAGGGGCTCCCTACGAGCAGTACTTC. Its translation: CSVEAVTGAPYEQYF.

This clonotype was recorded at least ten times. The genes are TRBV12-3 or TRBV12-4 and TRBJ2-7; D perhaps matches TRBD1 (5 bases). The germline V and J ends were trimmed by 8 bases and 4 bases, with 18 bases remaining between them. The CDR3 extends over 14 amino acids. CDR3 region: CASSRDSSRYEQYF. CDR3 in DNA: TGTGCCAGCTCTAGAGACAGTTCCAGATACGAGCAGTACTTC.

The chain joins TRBV6-6 to TRBJ2-5, with 7 positions matching TRBD1. Germline CDR1 MNHNY, CDR2 SVGAGI (reference sequence). Trimming took 6 bases from V and 5 from J; bases not matched to a gene: 9. This CDR3 is built from 14 residues. CDR3 residues: CASSLLTGWETQYF. DNA for the CDR3: TGTGCCAGCAGCCTATTGACAGGGTGGGAGACCCAGTACTTC.

Comments on this clonotype: A much larger clone is a single base away; this may be a read error. This rearrangement joins TRBV30 to TRBJ1-6, with D tentatively TRBD1 (5 bases). The CDR3 totals 18 residues. Looked up from germline, CDR1 is GTSNPN and CDR2 is SVGIG (reference sequence). In DNA form, the CDR3 reads TGTGCCTGGAGTACACAACTACCCGGACTGGGACTGAATTCACCCCTCCAATTT. Amino acid sequence: CAWSTQLPGLGLNSPLQF.

This clonotype has a count of ten or more. The gene calls are TRBV10-1 and TRBJ2-7; D might be TRBD2 (6 bases). With 0 bases removed from V and 4 bases from J, the gap between germline ends came to 10 bases. This CDR3 has 14 residues. Germline V gene sequence: CDR1 WNHNN, CDR2 SYGVQD (reference sequence). The CDR3 DNA reads TGCGCCAGCAGTGAGTCGGCGGGACGGTACGAGCAGTACTTC. This gives the protein CASSESAGRYEQYF.

This clonotype was recorded many times. This rearrangement joins TRBV29-1 to TRBJ2-5; 10 bases map to TRBD2. Germline values: CDR1 SQVTM, CDR2 ANQGSEA. The CDR3 runs 13 residues. V lost 3 bases and J lost 4; bases outside the gene matches: 2. CDR3 amino acids: CSVDLAGVETQYF. The CDR3 DNA follows: TGCAGCGTTGATCTAGCGGGAGTAGAGACCCAGTACTTC. The full variable domain, in which reference TRBV29-1 and TRBJ2-5 provide the parts outside the CDR3, is SAVISQKPSRDICQRGTSLTIQCQVDSQVTMMFWYRQQPGQSLTLIATANQGSEATYESGFVIDKFPISRPNLTFSTLTVSNMSPEDSSIYLCSVDLAGVETQYFGPGTRLLVL.

The V call is TRBV2, the J call TRBJ2-2; D remains ambiguous. The CDR3 runs to 18 residues. The germline V gene has CDR1 SNHLY and CDR2 FYNNEI. V was trimmed by 6 bases and J by 0 bases, leaving 20 bases between them. In DNA form, the CDR3 reads TGTGCCAGCAGCGAACCCGAAGCAACTCCCGCGAACACCGGGGAGCTGTTTTTT. Amino acid sequence: CASSEPEATPANTGELFF.

Turning to this clonotype: A read error may be the cause here, since a much bigger clone is one base away. V is TRBV7-9 and J is TRBJ2-3; no clear D. Germline assignment: CDR1 SEHNR and CDR2 FQNEAQ (reference sequence). CDR3 length equals 13 residues. The V gene lost 8 bases and the J gene lost 9 bases, with 18 bases spanning the gap. The CDR3 DNA sequence: TGTGCCAGCGGCGACATGGGCGGCTTAACGCAGTATTTT. Its protein product is CASGDMGGLTQYF. Variable domain in full (rest from reference TRBV7-9 and TRBJ2-3): DTGVSQNPRHKITKRGQNVTFRCDPISEHNRLYWYRQTLGQGPEFLTYFQNEAQLEKSRLLSDRFSAERPKGSFSTLEIQRTEQGDSAMYLCASGDMGGLTQYFGPGTRLTVL.

This clonotype was seen only a few times. The chain has TRBV6-1 and TRBJ2-1; maybe TRBD2 (5 bases). The CDR3 is 13 amino acids. Trimming left V 7 bases short and J 7 bases short, with 14 bases between. The germline V gene encodes CDR1 MNHNS and CDR2 SASEGT. CDR3: CASIGGLWNEQFF. In DNA, the CDR3 is TGTGCCAGCATCGGCGGACTCTGGAATGAGCAGTTCTTC.

The chain couples TRBV6-5 to TRBJ1-6, with unresolved D. The V gene lost 5 bases and the J gene lost 7 bases, with 9 bases spanning the gap. The CDR3 loop spans 13 amino acids. Germline CDR1 is MNHEY and CDR2 is SVGAGI. CDR3 loop: CASSNEGNSPLHF. The CDR3 DNA follows: TGTGCCAGCAGTAATGAAGGGAATTCACCCCTCCACTTT.